Given below is one TCR beta chain in context. The CDR3 consists of 15 residues. Germline lookup yields CDR1 LNHNV and CDR2 YYDKDF (reference sequence). This sample stems from a study of T cells expressing NK-cell markers. From its re-call of the 5' RACE reads, TCRdb lists each CDR3 protein once, without DNA. The listing records roughly 110,000 distinct CDR3 sequences. The receptor's source is a woman aged 18-70 years in good health. The V and J genes are TRBV15 and TRBJ2-7. The sequencing sample was made of blood T cells: a sorted CD56 or NKG2C T cell subset, CD4+ or CD8+ T cells, or bulk PBMC T cells (not recorded which). The CDR3: CATSRDLVVGYEQYF.